This T cell receptor (beta chain) was identified during a study of tumour-infiltrating T cells in Burkitt lymphoma. Study at large: Repertoire clonality predicted overall and progression-free survival.

The junction had 3 bases not matched to a gene; V was cut back by 0 bases and J by 2 bases. CDR1 SGDLS and CDR2 YYNGEE come from the germline V gene. CDR3 length: 15 amino acids. This clone showed up just a few times. Other DNA sequences from this sample encode an identical CDR3 as well. This table comes from immunoSEQ multiplex PCR, and its TCRdb copy is limited to in-frame clones, with some not included. Found here are 11,000 to 15,000 clones, roughly 74% of them singletons; the top ten hold 7.2%. What was sequenced was tumor tissue. The origin of this receptor is a human donor with diffuse large B-cell lymphoma. The chain uses TRBV9 and TRBJ1-2, with 8 bases that match TRBD1. This CDR3 is CASSVANRGNYGYTF. DNA of the CDR3: TGTGCCAGCAGCGTAGCCAACAGGGGGAACTATGGCTACACCTTC.